The T cell receptor beta chain described here comes from a study of blood T cell repertoires in COVID-19. Overall study context: Spain, Italy and the United States supplied samples that represented acute and convalescent COVID-19. In each case, the material was cDNA or gDNA derived from T cells, B-cell-depleted T cells, or PBMCs.

Only a few counts were recorded for this clone. The sample carries other DNA sequences with the same CDR3. Germline assignment: CDR1 LGHNT and CDR2 FRNRAP. The ends were cut back, 6 bases at V and 2 bases at J, with 4 bases in the middle. The CDR3 runs to 11 residues. In the original workflow: Nucleated cell counts were estimated from reference gene primer amplification. Method: immunoSEQ multiplex PCR; TCRdb's copy keeps in-frame clones and lacks some. For V, J and clone size, that table is used; D and trimming come from the DNA. This sample yields approximately 130,000 clones, of which around 85% are seen a single time; around 4.5% belongs to the top ten.

Sequenced input: peripheral blood. The rearrangement uses TRBV12-5 and TRBJ2-5, with no clear D. The receptor's source is a human donor in a cohort sampled during active COVID-19. The CDR3 protein is CASGPQETQYF. Here the CDR3 DNA reads TGTGCTAGTGGCCCGCAAGAGACCCAGTACTTC. The variable domain in full, with the rest retrieved from reference TRBV12-5 and TRBJ2-5, is DARVTQTPRHKVTEMGQEVTMRCQPILGHNTVFWYRQTMMQGLELLAYFRNRAPLDDSGMPKDRFSAEMPDATLATLKIQPSEPRDSAVYFCASGPQETQYFGPGTRLLVL.